This TCR beta chain is from a study of CD8 T cells in Susac syndrome. The CDR3 totals 18 residues. In germline, CDR1 is SGHNT, CDR2 YYREEE (reference sequence). V trimming: 4 bases; J trimming: 0 bases; junction bases outside the gene matches: 14. RNA was extracted with the RNeasy kit, and a quantity of about 0.45 to 1 ug was reverse transcribed using random hexamers. Amplification of TCR beta CDR3 by immunoSEQ multiplex PCR spanned 54 Vbeta and 13 Jbeta. TCRdb re-derived calls from the immunoSEQ multiplex PCR reads in MiXCR, one entry per CDR3 protein. The repertoire consists of 100,000 to 110,000 distinct CDR3 sequences, with approximately 95% occurring once and the leading ten covering 0.3%. Study results and limitations: Only a relatively small number of individuals were included in the TCR sequencing and HLA analysis. It was in TEMRA cells and active patients that Susac CD8+ clonal expansion peaked.

The study sequenced TCR beta in blood CD8+ and CD4+ T cells. In regard to this clonotype: The antigen remains unidentified.

Sequencing was performed on CD8+ T cells from PBMCs. The V gene is TRBV5-4, the J gene TRBJ1-1; 8 bases are a match to TRBD1. This sequence originates from a human donor with Susac syndrome. CDR3 loop: CASSLRTGPRRMNTEAFF. CDR3 bases: TGTGCCAGCAGCCTACGGACAGGGCCCCGCCGCATGAACACTGAAGCTTTCTTT.